The 21 T cell receptor beta chains below come from one sample, sequenced in a study of blood T cell repertoires in COVID-19. Profiling relied on immunoSEQ multiplex PCR, and the TCRdb table lists in-frame clones only, not all of them. The sample holds fewer than 90,000 clones, about nine tenths seen once. The sequencing input was peripheral blood. The source of these receptors is a man in his thirties or forties with acute or convalescent COVID-19.

This clone was observed a few times. The chain recombines TRBV19 with TRBJ1-2; no definite D call. CDR1 and CDR2 (germline): LNHDA, SQIVND (reference sequence). V was clipped by 1 base and J by 4 bases, with 10 bases between them. This CDR3 is built from 14 residues. CDR3 loop: CASSIGGLSYGYTF. Here the CDR3 DNA reads TGTGCCAGTAGTATAGGTGGGCTGTCCTATGGCTACACCTTC. The full variable domain, completed using reference TRBV19 and TRBJ1-2, is DGGITQSPKYLFRKEGQNVTLSCEQNLNHDAMYWYRQDPGQGLRLIYYSQIVNDFQKGDIAEGYSVSREKKESFPLTVTSAQKNPTAFYLCASSIGGLSYGYTFGSGTRLTVV.

This clone was detected once. The chain is built from TRBV9 and TRBJ2-7, with D perhaps TRBD1 (5 bases). This CDR3 is built from 14 residues. The germline V gene has CDR1 SGDLS and CDR2 YYNGEE. The V end lost 4 bases, the J end lost 5 bases, and 16 bases lay between the germline ends. This chain's CDR3 is CASSQKPTRDEQYF. The DNA for the CDR3 is TGTGCCAGCAGCCAAAAACCCACCAGGGACGAGCAGTACTTC.

The chain links TRBV5-5 to TRBJ2-5, with 9 bases identical to TRBD1. CDR1 is SGHKS, CDR2 YYEKEE, per germline (reference sequence). J was trimmed by 5 bases and V by 0 bases; bases with no gene match: 5. This CDR3 comprises 15 residues. Here the CDR3 reads CASSLGRQGGETQYF. The CDR3 region has the DNA TGTGCCAGCAGCTTGGGGAGACAGGGGGGCGAGACCCAGTACTTC.

The chain recombines TRBV7-3 with TRBJ2-2; D gene ambiguous. This CDR3 is 14 amino acids long. The germline V gene has CDR1 SGHTA and CDR2 FQGTGA. V gave up 8 bases and J gave up 4 bases, with 14 bases separating them. The CDR3 DNA is TGTGCCAGCTCACCGAGTTTCGGCACCGGGGAGCTGTTTTTT. Its translation: CASSPSFGTGELFF.

Written as DNA, the CDR3 is TGTGCCAGCAGCCAAGTCGGAAGGGGCGATGAGCAGTTCTTC. Its translation is CASSQVGRGDEQFF. The gene calls are TRBV3-1 (or the pseudogene TRBV3-2) and TRBJ2-1, with D possibly TRBD1 on 5 matching bases. The V and J ends lost 1 base and 8 bases respectively, with 12 bases between them. The CDR3 length is 14 residues. Looked up from germline, CDR1 is LGHDT and CDR2 is YNNKEL (reference sequence).

The rearrangement links TRBV13 to TRBJ2-3; TRBD1 might be the D (6 bases). The germline V gene has CDR1 PRHDT and CDR2 FYEKMQ (reference sequence). The CDR3 runs to 12 residues. Trimming took off 5 bases at V and 6 bases at J, with 9 bases between the two ends. This chain's CDR3 is CASSLDRDTQYF. The CDR3, as DNA: TGTGCCAGCAGCCTAGACAGGGATACGCAGTATTTT. The whole variable domain, remainder taken from reference TRBV13 and TRBJ2-3, is AAGVIQSPRHLIKEKRETATLKCYPIPRHDTVYWYQQGPGQDPQFLISFYEKMQSDKGSIPDRFSAQQFSDYHSELNMSSLELGDSALYFCASSLDRDTQYFGPGTRLTVL.

This clone showed up just a few times. The J gene is TRBJ1-5, the V gene TRBV18; 7 bases match TRBD1. The ends lost 3 bases at V and 6 bases at J; junction bases unmatched: 8. Germline-derived CDR1 and CDR2 are KGHSH and LQKENI. The CDR3 covers 15 residues. DNA of the CDR3: TGTGCCAGCTCACCCCAAAAGGGGGCAGGTCAGCCCCAGCATTTT. Translation gives CASSPQKGAGQPQHF.

V and J are TRBV6-1 and TRBJ1-1; the D gene is possibly TRBD1 (5 bases). Germline loops: CDR1 MNHNS, CDR2 SASEGT. The CDR3 is made up of 14 amino acids. With 3 bases removed from V and 3 bases from J, the gap between germline ends came to 11 bases. The CDR3 region has the DNA TGTGCCAGCAGTGAGGGGGAGGAGGACACTGAAGCTTTCTTT. It translates to CASSEGEEDTEAFF.

With respect to this clone: This sample also contains other DNA sequences that code for the same CDR3. The rearrangement links TRBV6-1 to TRBJ1-2, with 11 bases matching TRBD1. J gave up 8 bases and V 1 base, and 3 bases lay outside the gene matches. This CDR3 comprises 14 residues. Per the germline V gene, CDR1 is MNHNS and CDR2 is SASEGT. The CDR3 DNA reads as TGTGCCAGCAGTGAAGGGACAGGGGGCGACGGCTACACCTTC. Its translation: CASSEGTGGDGYTF.

V is TRBV18 and J is TRBJ2-5; 9 positions match TRBD1. The CDR3 is 15 residues long. V shed 3 bases and J 2 bases; nucleotides not matched to a gene: 4. The V gene's germline CDR1 is KGHSH and CDR2 LQKENI. The CDR3 reads CASSPTGGTQETQYF. CDR3 DNA: TGTGCCAGCTCACCGACAGGGGGTACTCAAGAGACCCAGTACTTC.

The rearrangement joins TRBV4-1 to TRBJ2-7, with TRBD1 matching over 8 bases. This CDR3 spans 15 amino acids. Germline V gene sequence: CDR1 MGHRA, CDR2 YSYEKL. With V trimmed by 2 bases and J by 4 bases, 7 bases remained unmatched. As DNA, the CDR3 is TGCGCCAGCAGCCAAATAGGACAGGGAAGGTACGAGCAGTACTTC. Its translation: CASSQIGQGRYEQYF.

The DNA for the CDR3 is TGTGCCAGCGCCACAGGGAGTCAGCCCCAGCATTTT. Encoded protein: CASATGSQPQHF. This chain uses TRBV2 with TRBJ1-5, with a weak D call TRBD1 (6 bases). V was cut by 8 bases and J by 6 bases, with 11 bases left in between. The CDR3 is 12 residues long. The germline gives CDR1 SNHLY, CDR2 FYNNEI.

The chain joins TRBV28 to TRBJ2-1; D gene ambiguous. This CDR3 has 14 residues. The V and J ends lost 1 base and 5 bases respectively, with 9 bases between them. Germline CDR1 reads MDHEN; CDR2 reads SYDVKM. The CDR3 DNA follows: TGTGCCAGCAGTTTATTGCTGCGGAACAATGAGCAGTTCTTC. It encodes CASSLLLRNNEQFF. Together with reference TRBV28 and TRBJ2-1, the CDR3 gives the full variable domain: DVKVTQSSRYLVKRTGEKVFLECVQDMDHENMFWYRQDPGLGLRLIYFSYDVKMKEKGDIPEGYSVSREKKERFSLILESASTNQTSMYLCASSLLLRNNEQFFGPGTRLTVL.

The chain links TRBV15 to TRBJ1-1, with 8 nucleotides matching TRBD1. V was clipped by 0 bases and J by 7 bases; unmatched bases: 7. Germline V gives CDR1 LNHNV, CDR2 YYDKDF (reference sequence). This CDR3 contains 15 residues. The CDR3 reads CATSRDRQGRGEAFF. In DNA, the CDR3 is TGTGCCACCAGCAGAGACCGACAGGGGCGAGGTGAAGCTTTCTTT.

This chain links TRBV4-2 with TRBJ1-2; D is unresolved. In germline, CDR1 is LGHNA, CDR2 YNFKEQ. The CDR3 extends over 15 amino acids. Trimming removed 0 bases from V and 3 bases from J, with 11 bases in between. In nucleotides, the CDR3 is TGTGCCAGCAGCCAAGATCGGCGGGCGGACTATGGCTACACCTTC. This codes for CASSQDRRADYGYTF.

This clone was seen once. This chain links TRBV6-5 with TRBJ1-1, with a possible D match to TRBD1 (6 bases). This CDR3 is built from 13 residues. The V gene's germline CDR1 is MNHEY and CDR2 SVGAGI. Trimming cost V 7 bases and J 1 base, with 10 bases left between them. CDR3 sequence (DNA): TGTGCCAGCACACAACAGGGGAACACTGAAGCTTTCTTT. Amino acids: CASTQQGNTEAFF.

The rearrangement joins TRBV6-6 to TRBJ2-5; weak D call: TRBD1 (5 bases). CDR1 and CDR2 from the germline V gene are MNHNY and SVGAGI (reference sequence). This CDR3 contains 13 residues. V was cut by 8 bases and J by 4 bases, with 14 bases left in between. CDR3 amino acids: CASGAFTGETQYF. For the CDR3, the DNA is TGTGCCAGCGGGGCGTTCACGGGAGAGACCCAGTACTTC.

The chain joins TRBV4-2 to TRBJ2-7; D is unclear. CDR3 length equals 17 residues. Trimming shortened V by 0 bases and J by 1 base, and 16 bases separated the two germline ends. CDR1 and CDR2 from the germline V gene are LGHNA and YNFKEQ. The CDR3 loop is CASSQDLVVGPSYEQYF. The CDR3 coding sequence is TGTGCCAGCAGCCAAGATCTTGTGGTGGGCCCTTCCTACGAGCAGTACTTC.

This clone was seen only once. V and J are TRBV24-1 and TRBJ2-5, with D perhaps TRBD2 (5 bases). Trimming cost V 4 bases and J 5 bases, with 16 bases left between them. The germline V gene encodes CDR1 KGHDR and CDR2 SFDVKD. This CDR3 has 15 residues. The CDR3 DNA reads as TGTGCCACCAGTGACCCCCTCAGAGGGCGGGAGACCCAGTACTTC. Amino acid sequence: CATSDPLRGRETQYF.

This chain joins TRBV9 and TRBJ1-3; D is ambiguous. This CDR3 is 15 amino acids long. Trimming removed 0 bases at V and 4 bases at J, with 11 bases between. Germline assignment: CDR1 SGDLS and CDR2 YYNGEE. The DNA of the CDR3 is TGTGCCAGCAGCGTAGAAACGAGCCCAGGAAACACCATATATTTT. As protein: CASSVETSPGNTIYF.

The chain is built from TRBV10-2 and TRBJ2-7; 9 bases agree with TRBD1. Trimming at V came to 3 bases and at J to 1 base, leaving 4 bases not matched to a gene. Germline CDR1 is WSHSY and CDR2 is SAAADI. The CDR3 covers 15 residues. CDR3 sequence reads: CASSDLGTGSYEQYF. For the CDR3, the DNA is TGCGCCAGCAGTGATCTCGGGACAGGGTCCTACGAGCAGTACTTC.